The 19 T cell receptor beta chains below were found in one sample sequenced in a study of shared clonotypes between healthy human individuals (dated by TCRdb to about 2020). Library construction relied on the immunoSEQ multiplex PCR assay. Drawn from immuneACCESS, this table holds only the in-frame rearrangements with V and J called that TCRdb kept. Clones are partly lost; checked studies trace under half to an unresolved V gene and leave the rest unexplained. The sample has about 2.3 million clones on record, over 85% of them singletons. 0.39% of the sample rests with the top ten. The material sequenced was naive CD4+ T cells from PBMCs. Reading the label with the study, this specimen's cell subset or site is: CD45RA+ positively selected. The receptors were sampled from a man younger than 35 in good health. Some clones in this sample may be carry-over from other donors' samples.

This clone was observed a single time. The gene calls are TRBV25-1 and TRBJ2-5, with TRBD2 identical over 8 bases. Per the germline V gene, CDR1 is MGHDK and CDR2 is SYGVNS. This CDR3 contains 17 residues. The J segment lost 5 bases and the V segment lost 1 base, leaving 12 bases of the junction unmatched. The CDR3 loop reads CASSESSGGGGWETQYF. The CDR3 DNA is TGTGCCAGCAGTGAATCCTCCGGGGGGGGCGGTTGGGAGACCCAGTACTTC.

The rearrangement joins TRBV28 to TRBJ1-3; D uncertain. V lost 8 bases, J lost 2 bases, and 19 bases lay in between. The CDR3 length is 16 residues. Per germline, CDR1 MDHEN and CDR2 SYDVKM. As DNA, the CDR3 is TGTGCCAGCTTCCCGTGGGGTGGGGTAGCTGGAAACACCATATATTTT. It encodes CASFPWGGVAGNTIYF.

This clone showed up just once. V usage is TRBV11-2 and J usage is TRBJ1-5; D unclear. Trimming shortened V by 2 bases and J by 2 bases, and 4 bases separated the two germline ends. This CDR3 spans 13 amino acids. Germline V gene lookup returns CDR1 SGHAT and CDR2 FQNNGV. The CDR3 sequence: CASSLIGNQPQHF. For the CDR3, the DNA is TGTGCCAGCAGCTTAATAGGCAATCAGCCCCAGCATTTT.

This chain uses TRBV6-5 with TRBJ1-2; a weak D match, TRBD1 (6 bases). V lost 6 bases, J lost 8 bases, and 19 bases lay in between. Germline CDR1 MNHEY, CDR2 SVGAGI. CDR3 length: 14 residues. CDR3 residues: CASSIQQGGRGYTF. CDR3 nucleotide sequence: TGTGCCAGCAGCATCCAACAGGGAGGTAGGGGCTACACCTTC.

V and J are TRBV5-1 and TRBJ2-5, with D possibly matching TRBD2 (5 bases). CDR1 is SGHRS and CDR2 is YFSETQ in the germline V gene. This CDR3 has 14 amino acids. The germline V and J ends were trimmed by 2 bases and 2 bases, with 10 bases remaining between them. Written as DNA, the CDR3 is TGCGCCAGCAGCTTTGATACGGGGCAAGAGACCCAGTACTTC. It translates to CASSFDTGQETQYF.

A word on this clone: The same CDR3 also results from other DNA sequences found in this sample. This chain uses TRBV5-1 with TRBJ1-5; D perhaps matches TRBD1 (5 bases). The CDR3 loop spans 14 amino acids. Trimming stripped 4 bases from V and 6 bases from J, with 14 bases between. Germline lookup yields CDR1 SGHRS and CDR2 YFSETQ. CDR3 coding DNA: TGCGCCAGCAGCCTAGAGGGAGGGGTTCAGCCCCAGCATTTT. Protein sequence: CASSLEGGVQPQHF.

This chain links TRBV5-1 with TRBJ2-1; D perhaps matches TRBD1 (5 bases). This CDR3 is 13 amino acids long. The V end lost 2 bases, the J end lost 5 bases, and 8 bases lay between the germline ends. Germline V lookup: CDR1 SGHRS, CDR2 YFSETQ. The CDR3 is CASSLGDDNEQFF. CDR3 nucleotide sequence: TGCGCCAGCAGCTTAGGGGATGACAATGAGCAGTTCTTC. The complete variable domain, with remaining parts taken from reference TRBV5-1 and TRBJ2-1, reads KAGVTQTPRYLIKTRGQQVTLSCSPISGHRSVSWYQQTPGQGLQFLFEYFSETQRNKGNFPGRFSGRQFSNSRSEMNVSTLELGDSALYLCASSLGDDNEQFFGPGTRLTVL.

This clone was seen more than once but under ten times. The chain combines TRBV7-9 with TRBJ2-7; 8 nucleotides match TRBD2. Germline V lookup: CDR1 SEHNR, CDR2 FQNEAQ (reference sequence). Trimming at V came to 4 bases and at J to 0 bases, leaving 2 bases not matched to a gene. There are 14 residues in the CDR3. The CDR3 DNA follows: TGTGCCAGCAGCTCTAGCGGGTTCTCCTACGAGCAGTACTTC. Encoded protein: CASSSSGFSYEQYF.

The chain carries TRBV6-5 and TRBJ1-2; D may be TRBD1 (6 bases). Germline assignment: CDR1 MNHEY and CDR2 SVGAGI. V was pared by 6 bases and J by 4 bases, with 18 bases between. This CDR3 comprises 15 residues. CDR3 sequence: CASSSPSKQGYGYTF. CDR3 DNA sequence: TGTGCCAGCAGCAGCCCGTCTAAACAGGGCTATGGCTACACCTTC.

The V call is TRBV7-9, the J call TRBJ2-3; D may be TRBD2 (5 bases). The CDR3 sequence is 14 residues long. Trimming took 4 bases from V and 2 from J, leaving 10 bases between them. Per germline, CDR1 SEHNR and CDR2 FQNEAQ (reference sequence). The CDR3 sequence is CASSSRVFTDTQYF. The CDR3, as DNA: TGTGCCAGCAGCTCGCGGGTTTTCACAGATACGCAGTATTTT.

The V and J genes are TRBV7-9 and TRBJ2-2, with D possibly being TRBD2 (6 bases). The CDR3 spans 18 residues. Germline lookup yields CDR1 SEHNR and CDR2 FQNEAQ (reference sequence). Trimming took 3 bases from V and 0 from J, leaving 17 bases between them. The CDR3 here is CASSFPSGRETNTGELFF. The CDR3 bases are TGTGCCAGCAGCTTCCCGTCGGGGCGGGAAACGAACACCGGGGAGCTGTTTTTT.

The CDR3 DNA is TGTGCCTGGAATCGAGGTTATTCGGGACAGACGAACACTGAAGCTTTCTTT. As protein: CAWNRGYSGQTNTEAFF. The genes are TRBV30 and TRBJ1-1; 7 bases are a match to TRBD1. The length of the CDR3 is 17 residues. The J segment lost 1 base and the V segment lost 4 bases, leaving 15 bases of the junction unmatched. Germline CDR1 reads GTSNPN; CDR2 reads SVGIG (reference sequence). The variable domain in full, completed from reference TRBV30 and TRBJ1-1, reads SQTIHQWPATLVQPVGSPLSLECTVEGTSNPNLYWYRQAAGRGLQLLFYSVGIGQISSEVPQNLSASRPQDRQFILSSKKLLLSDSGFYLCAWNRGYSGQTNTEAFFGQGTRLTVV.

The genes are TRBV25-1 and TRBJ2-5; D is unclear. Trimming cost V 8 bases and J 7 bases, with 14 bases left between them. The CDR3 has 12 amino acids. Germline V gene lookup returns CDR1 MGHDK and CDR2 SYGVNS. The CDR3 reads CASQPSSGTQYF. For the CDR3, the DNA is TGTGCCAGCCAGCCCTCCTCCGGGACCCAGTACTTC.

A word on this clone: Within the sample, other DNA sequences also encode this same CDR3. V and J are TRBV29-1 and TRBJ1-1; no reliable D call. There are 11 residues in the CDR3. Per the germline V gene, CDR1 is SQVTM and CDR2 is ANQGSEA. Trimming pared 3 bases from V and 2 bases from J, leaving 4 bases between. CDR3 bases: TGCAGCGTTGATGGAAACACTGAAGCTTTCTTT. Encoded protein: CSVDGNTEAFF.

In its sample, this clone was seen once. This rearrangement joins TRBV19 to TRBJ2-2; tentatively, D is TRBD1 or TRBD2 (5 bases each). The length of the CDR3 is 14 residues. Germline-derived CDR1 and CDR2 are LNHDA and SQIVND (reference sequence). V lost 0 bases and J lost 7, with 9 bases in between. In nucleotides, the CDR3 is TGTGCCAGTAGTATAGATGGGACGGTCGGGGAGCTGTTTTTT. This encodes CASSIDGTVGELFF.

This clone was counted once. The chain couples TRBV6-1 to TRBJ2-6; 7 bases match TRBD1. Germline lookup yields CDR1 MNHNS and CDR2 SASEGT. V trimming: 5 bases; J trimming: 3 bases; junction bases outside the gene matches: 4. The CDR3 covers 15 residues. CDR3 amino acids: CASSKQGSGANVLTF. The CDR3 bases are TGTGCCAGCAGTAAACAGGGGAGTGGGGCCAACGTCCTGACTTTC.

V usage is TRBV7-3 and J usage is TRBJ2-2; TRBD1 aligns across 9 bases. Trimming cost V 5 bases and J 6 bases; bases outside gene matches: 16. Germline CDR1 is SGHTA and CDR2 is FQGTGA. This CDR3 region has 18 residues. The CDR3 DNA is TGTGCCAGCAGCCAGACCCCACAGGGGGCGGGTACAGCCGGGGAGCTGTTTTTT. The encoded protein is CASSQTPQGAGTAGELFF.

The CDR3 is CASYAPDTQYF. The DNA of the CDR3 is TGTGCCAGCTACGCCCCAGATACGCAGTATTTT. This chain uses TRBV2 with TRBJ2-3; D uncertain. Germline-derived CDR1 and CDR2 are SNHLY and FYNNEI. There are 11 residues in the CDR3. V shed 8 bases and J shed 4 bases, with 7 bases lying between them.

J is TRBJ1-2 and V is TRBV19; tentatively, D is TRBD1 (5 bases). This CDR3 is built from 13 residues. From germline, CDR1 is LNHDA and CDR2 SQIVND (reference sequence). Trimming pared 5 bases from V and 4 bases from J, leaving 11 bases between. CDR3 protein: CASSWGSSYGYTF. Here the CDR3 DNA reads TGTGCCAGTAGTTGGGGGAGCTCCTATGGCTACACCTTC.